This TCR beta chain was observed in a study of cytomegalovirus exposure and HLA in healthy donors. Across the study: The roughly 120 validation repertoires, a later analysis reported, used the same platform as the 550 to 800 first-cohort repertoires.

As for this clone: The target antigen is unknown.

Overall study results and limits: Testing in vitro showed three CMV-associated chains specific for CMV antigens. In the approximately 130 validation repertoires, a later analysis found that first-cohort TCR clusters tended to co-occur. It was reportedly the case that the classifier diagnosed cytomegalovirus status with high specificity and sensitivity.

CDR1 LGHNA and CDR2 YNFKEQ come from the germline V gene. With V trimmed by 6 bases and J by 1 base, 9 bases remained unmatched. CDR3 length equals 17 residues. Assay: immunoSEQ multiplex PCR; the TCRdb copy retains only in-frame clones and omits some. Of a few hundred thousand clones in the sample, just over 85% were seen once. This sequence originates from a woman younger than 35 in good health and CMV-seronegative. What was sequenced was PBMCs. This chain uses TRBV4-2 with TRBJ2-6; 7 bases are shared with TRBD2. DNA for the CDR3: TGTGCCAGCAGTAGACTAGCTGGATTGTCTGGGGCCAACGTCCTGACTTTC. Its protein product is CASSRLAGLSGANVLTF.